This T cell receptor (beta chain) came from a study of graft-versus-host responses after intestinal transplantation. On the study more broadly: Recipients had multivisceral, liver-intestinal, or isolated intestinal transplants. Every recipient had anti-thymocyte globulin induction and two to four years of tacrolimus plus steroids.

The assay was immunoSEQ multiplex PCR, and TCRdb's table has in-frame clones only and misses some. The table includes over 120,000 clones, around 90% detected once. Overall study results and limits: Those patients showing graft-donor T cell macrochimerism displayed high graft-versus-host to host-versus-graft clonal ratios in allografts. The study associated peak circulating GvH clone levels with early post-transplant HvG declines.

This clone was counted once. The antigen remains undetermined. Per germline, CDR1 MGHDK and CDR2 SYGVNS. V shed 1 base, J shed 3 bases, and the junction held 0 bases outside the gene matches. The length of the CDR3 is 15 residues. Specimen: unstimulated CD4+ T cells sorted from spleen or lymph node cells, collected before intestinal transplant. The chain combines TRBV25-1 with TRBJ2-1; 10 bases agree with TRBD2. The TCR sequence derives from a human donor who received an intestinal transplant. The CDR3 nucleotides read TGTGCCAGCAGTGAATGGACTAGCGGCTACAATGAGCAGTTCTTC. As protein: CASSEWTSGYNEQFF.